A few counts support the clone carrying this TCR beta chain. These data originate in a study of blood T cells in healthy people across ages. Study in general: With template switching, about one barcoded beta molecule was captured per two T cells.

The V segment lost 3 bases and the J segment 6 bases; nucleotides outside the gene matches: 7. This CDR3 has 16 amino acids. Per germline, CDR1 SGHRS and CDR2 YFSETQ. The authors ran a second PCR of roughly 6 to 12 cycles using a sample-barcoded 5' primer and a J-beta primer mix. TCRdb reprocessed the 5' RACE reads via MiXCR and lists one record per CDR3 protein. The sample consists of about 1.7 million distinct CDR3 sequences, about 30% of them appearing once. The sample comprised blood. V is TRBV5-1 and J is TRBJ2-1, with TRBD2 identical over 12 bases. The receptor was derived from a woman aged 25 to 39 in good health. The CDR3 protein is CASSSPTSGSSNEQFF. The CDR3 nucleotides are TGCGCCAGCAGCTCCCCGACTAGCGGGAGTTCCAATGAGCAGTTCTTC.